Given below is one TCR beta chain in context. Looked up from germline, CDR1 is MNHNY and CDR2 is SVGAGI (reference sequence). V shed 5 bases and J 2 bases; nucleotides not matched to a gene: 21. This CDR3 contains 19 residues. The data stem from a study of blood T cell repertoires in COVID-19. About the study: Sample material is recorded as cDNA or gDNA derived from T cells, B-cell-depleted T cells, or PBMCs.

In the authors' workflow: Reference gene primer amplification yielded estimated nucleated cell counts. Method: immunoSEQ multiplex PCR; TCRdb's copy keeps in-frame clones and lacks some. That table gives V, J and clone size, and the DNA gave D and trimming. Altogether about 140,000 clones are present, 70% to 90% being singletons, with the ten largest covering approximately 8.2%. The gene calls are TRBV6-6 and TRBJ2-7; 7 bases are a match to TRBD2. The sequenced material came from peripheral blood. The receptor's source is a woman in her sixties with acute or convalescent COVID-19. The CDR3 DNA reads as TGTGCCAGCAGTCCAATCTGGGAACTAGCGTCGCGAATGGCCTACGAGCAGTACTTC. Amino acids: CASSPIWELASRMAYEQYF.